The 29 T cell receptor beta chains listed next were all sequenced from one sample in a study of T-cell reconstitution after alpha-beta-depleted transplantation in children. Preparing the TCRbeta library involved the use of unique molecular identifiers. TCRdb analysed the PCR reads with MiXCR anew, one entry per CDR3 protein. The sample comprises over 150,000 distinct CDR3 sequences, 13% to 15% of which are singletons, and about 13% rests with the top ten. This specimen consisted of PBMCs from the stem cell graft donor, obtained from the stem cell graft. The receptors derive from a human donor who donated a stem cell graft to a child with acute lymphoblastic leukemia.

Points on this clonotype: A much more abundant neighbour one base away suggests this may be a read error. The rearrangement joins TRBV28 to TRBJ2-2, with 7 bases lining up with TRBD2. The CDR3 loop spans 16 amino acids. V was pared by 6 bases and J by 1 base, with 8 bases of the junction left unmatched. Germline CDR1 is MDHEN and CDR2 is SYDVKM. This CDR3 reads CASSDLGGLNTGELFF. DNA for the CDR3: TGTGCCAGCAGCGATCTGGGGGGGTTGAACACCGGGGAGCTGTTTTTT.

The J gene is TRBJ2-1, the V gene TRBV4-1; TRBD2 aligns across 8 bases. With 3 bases clipped from V and 9 bases from J, the junction kept 16 bases outside the gene matches. Germline CDR1 is MGHRA and CDR2 is YSYEKL. This CDR3 has 17 residues. CDR3 residues: CASSQGMTGLVVGEQFF. The DNA of the CDR3 is TGCGCCAGCAGCCAGGGAATGACGGGACTAGTGGTCGGTGAGCAGTTCTTC.

This clonotype was observed at least ten times. The chain couples TRBV10-3 to TRBJ2-7, with 11 bases fitting TRBD1. V lost 3 bases and J lost 7; bases outside the gene matches: 8. Germline V lookup: CDR1 ENHRY, CDR2 SYGVKD. There are 15 residues in the CDR3. The CDR3 nucleotides read TGTGCCATCAGTGACCCCGGGACAGGGGGAGAAGAGCAGTACTTC. Translated, it gives CAISDPGTGGEEQYF.

A note on this clonotype: A read error may explain this, as a much larger clone is one base away. The chain is built from TRBV7-9 and TRBJ2-1; 8 bases are a match to TRBD2. Germline-derived CDR1 and CDR2 are SEHNR and FQNEAQ (reference sequence). There are 16 residues in the CDR3. The CDR3 loop reads CASSLTSRGVYTEQFF. The CDR3, as DNA: TGTGCCAGCAGCTTGACCTCGCGGGGGGTTTACACTGAGCAGTTCTTC.

This sequence joins TRBV7-8 and TRBJ2-7, with D unresolved. The CDR3 sequence is 16 residues long. Looked up from germline, CDR1 is SGHVS and CDR2 is FQNEAQ. Trimming stripped 5 bases from V and 2 bases from J, with 19 bases between. CDR3 DNA sequence: TGTGCCAGCAGCCATCGCCTCCGCGTAGTCCCCTACGAGCAGTACTTC. Translating it yields CASSHRLRVVPYEQYF.

This clonotype was observed many times. The chain links TRBV20-1 to TRBJ1-2; D is uncertain. This CDR3 contains 13 residues. Germline CDR1 reads DFQATT; CDR2 reads SNEGSKA (reference sequence). The V and J ends lost 3 bases and 4 bases respectively, with 12 bases between them. CDR3 in DNA: TGCAGTGCTAGGGGTTGGAAAGTCTATGGCTACACCTTC. Its protein product is CSARGWKVYGYTF.

This clonotype was observed at least ten times. The V and J genes are TRBV3-1 and TRBJ1-2; D perhaps matches TRBD1 (5 bases). This CDR3 has 15 residues. Trimming cost V 0 bases and J 8 bases, with 16 bases left between them. Germline V gene lookup returns CDR1 LGHDT and CDR2 YNNKEL (reference sequence). CDR3 nucleotide sequence: TGTGCCAGCAGCCAAGAGATGGTGCGGGGGAGCGGCTACACCTTC. It encodes CASSQEMVRGSGYTF. The variable domain in full, completed from reference TRBV3-1 and TRBJ1-2, reads DTAVSQTPKYLVTQMGNDKSIKCEQNLGHDTMYWYKQDSKKFLKIMFSYNNKELIINETVPNRFSPKSPDKAHLNLHINSLELGDSAVYFCASSQEMVRGSGYTFGSGTRLTVV.

This clonotype showed up many times. The chain uses TRBV12-3 or TRBV12-4 and TRBJ2-5; 7 nucleotides match TRBD1. This CDR3 is built from 14 residues. V shed 4 bases, J shed 1 base, and the junction held 3 bases outside the gene matches. The DNA for the CDR3 is TGTGCCAGCAGTTCGACAGGGTCCCAAGAGACCCAGTACTTC. Translation: CASSSTGSQETQYF.

As regards this clonotype: A much larger clone sits a single nucleotide away, making a read error possible. The V call is TRBV12-3 or TRBV12-4, the J call TRBJ1-2; the D is unclear. Trimming removed 7 bases from V and 4 bases from J, with 10 bases in between. This CDR3 has 12 residues. The CDR3 DNA follows: TGTGCCAGCATTACGGTAACCTATGGCTACACCTTC. Translation: CASITVTYGYTF.

This clonotype showed up just a few times. One end of the junction fails to match germline, which may point to a read error. V is TRBV6-1 and J is TRBJ2-7; perhaps D is TRBD1 or TRBD2 (5 bases each). The germline V gene encodes CDR1 MNHNS and CDR2 SASEGT. The CDR3 has 13 amino acids. The CDR3 is CASRAGTSSEQYF. CDR3 coding DNA: TGTGCCAGCAGAGCCGGGACGTCCTCCGAGCAGTACTTC.

This clonotype has just a few counts. The V and J genes are TRBV5-5 and TRBJ2-7, with TRBD1 matching 9 bases. This CDR3 is 15 amino acids long. Germline values: CDR1 SGHKS, CDR2 YYEKEE (reference sequence). V trimming: 1 base; J trimming: 3 bases; junction bases outside the gene matches: 5. This CDR3 reads CASSLFGTGNYEQYF. DNA of the CDR3: TGTGCCAGCAGCTTGTTTGGGACAGGGAACTACGAGCAGTACTTC. Full variable domain (remainder filled in from reference TRBV5-5 and TRBJ2-7): DAGVTQSPTHLIKTRGQQVTLRCSPISGHKSVSWYQQVLGQGPQFIFQYYEKEERGRGNFPDRFSARQFPNYSSELNVNALLLGDSALYLCASSLFGTGNYEQYFGPGTRLTVT.

V is TRBV5-1 and J is TRBJ1-6; TRBD1 might be the D (6 bases). There are 20 residues in the CDR3. Germline loops: CDR1 SGHRS, CDR2 YFSETQ. V lost 0 bases, J lost 0 bases, and 19 bases lay in between. CDR3 coding DNA: TGCGCCAGCAGCTTGGAGGGGGAATCGGACCGGAGCTCCTATAATTCACCCCTCCACTTT. This translates into CASSLEGESDRSSYNSPLHF.

Many counts were recorded for this clonotype. V and J are TRBV5-1 and TRBJ1-2; 7 nucleotides match TRBD1. The V gene's germline CDR1 is SGHRS and CDR2 YFSETQ. CDR3 length equals 15 residues. V trimming: 3 bases; J trimming: 2 bases; junction bases outside the gene matches: 7. The CDR3, as DNA: TGCGCCAGCAGCTATGGGACAGAGAGAAACTATGGCTACACCTTC. Amino acid sequence: CASSYGTERNYGYTF.

This clonotype was recorded many times. The V gene is TRBV12-3 or TRBV12-4, the J gene TRBJ1-6; no definite D call. V gave up 6 bases and J gave up 7 bases, with 7 bases separating them. The CDR3 runs to 12 residues. In DNA form, the CDR3 reads TGTGCCAGCAGGCCACAGAATTCACCCCTCCACTTT. As protein: CASRPQNSPLHF.

This clonotype was observed at least ten times. This rearrangement joins TRBV12-3 or TRBV12-4 to TRBJ2-2, with TRBD2 matching over 8 bases. J lost 8 bases, V lost 6 bases, and 14 bases had no gene match. This CDR3 comprises 16 residues. CDR3 DNA sequence: TGTGCCAGCAGGGGTCTAGCGGGTGGACTAGCAGGGGAGCTGTTTTTT. As protein: CASRGLAGGLAGELFF.

The chain couples TRBV24-1 to TRBJ2-1; possibly TRBD1 for D (6 bases). The CDR3 runs to 13 residues. In germline, CDR1 is KGHDR, CDR2 SFDVKD. The V and J ends lost 5 bases and 8 bases respectively, with 12 bases between them. For the CDR3, the DNA is TGTGCCACCAGTGTAGGGGGAACGGATGAGCAGTTCTTC. Amino acids: CATSVGGTDEQFF.

Many counts were recorded for this clonotype. The chain joins TRBV10-3 to TRBJ2-3, with 8 bases aligning to TRBD2. The CDR3 contains 14 residues. Per the germline V gene, CDR1 is ENHRY and CDR2 is SYGVKD. The V gene end was trimmed by 3 bases and the J gene end by 3 bases; junction bases not matched to a gene: 2. CDR3 DNA sequence: TGTGCCATCAGTGAAGCGGGAGAAACAGATACGCAGTATTTT. This translates into CAISEAGETDTQYF.

In this sample, this clonotype turned up many times. The chain joins TRBV10-3 to TRBJ1-1; D gene unclear. The length of the CDR3 is 11 residues. Germline V gene sequence: CDR1 ENHRY, CDR2 SYGVKD. With 3 bases removed from V and 3 bases from J, the gap between germline ends came to 2 bases. CDR3: CAISDDTEAFF. CDR3 nucleotide sequence: TGTGCCATCAGTGACGACACTGAAGCTTTCTTT.

The J gene is TRBJ1-1, the V gene TRBV5-1; D possibly corresponds to TRBD1 (6 bases). V lost 5 bases and J lost 2, with 16 bases in between. The CDR3 covers 15 residues. CDR1 is SGHRS and CDR2 is YFSETQ in the germline V gene. The CDR3 spells CASRISGAINTEAFF. The DNA of the CDR3 is TGCGCCAGCAGGATATCAGGGGCCATTAACACTGAAGCTTTCTTT.

The genes are TRBV12-5 and TRBJ2-3, with D unclear. V lost 1 base, J lost 0 bases, and 14 bases lay in between. This CDR3 spans 17 amino acids. The germline CDR1 and CDR2 sequences are LGHNT and FRNRAP. This CDR3 is CASGLDLEVSSTDTQYF. In DNA form, the CDR3 reads TGTGCTAGTGGTTTGGATTTAGAGGTGTCTAGCACAGATACGCAGTATTTT.

In this sample, this clonotype turned up many times. The gene calls are TRBV12-3 or TRBV12-4 and TRBJ2-4; 9 nucleotides match TRBD1. Unmatched junction bases numbered 5, after V lost 5 bases and J lost 6 bases. The CDR3 has 14 residues. CDR3 DNA sequence: TGTGCCAGCAGTGAAGACAGGGGGGGAAACATTCAGTACTTC. It specifies CASSEDRGGNIQYF.

This clonotype was picked up many times. The chain links TRBV11-2 to TRBJ1-6; TRBD1 agrees at 12 bases. Trimming at V came to 6 bases and at J to 7 bases, leaving 4 bases not matched to a gene. CDR1 and CDR2 (germline): SGHAT, FQNNGV. The CDR3 is made up of 15 amino acids. For the CDR3, the DNA is TGTGCCAGCAGGGGACAGGGGGCTTTGAATTCACCCCTCCACTTT. It specifies CASRGQGALNSPLHF.

This clonotype was found a few times. This chain links TRBV5-1 with TRBJ2-7; tentative D call: TRBD2 (5 bases). CDR1 and CDR2 from the germline V gene are SGHRS and YFSETQ. The ends were cut back, 4 bases at V and 1 base at J, with 12 bases in the middle. CDR3 size: 14 residues. CDR3 nucleotides: TGCGCCAGCAGCCCCGAGGGAGTTTCCTACGAGCAGTACTTC. Protein sequence: CASSPEGVSYEQYF.

Points on this clonotype: This may be a read error: a much more frequent sequence differs by one nucleotide. The chain employs TRBV28 and TRBJ2-1, with D unresolved. The V and J ends lost 7 bases and 7 bases respectively, with 14 bases between them. CDR1 and CDR2 (germline): MDHEN, SYDVKM. The CDR3 runs 13 residues. CDR3 coding DNA: TGTGCCAGCACCTGTAGAGGAAGAAATGAGCAGTTCTTC. Protein product: CASTCRGRNEQFF.

This clonotype was seen repeatedly, ten times or more. This chain uses TRBV20-1 with TRBJ2-5, with TRBD2 identical over 10 bases. The CDR3 spans 16 residues. CDR1 is DFQATT, CDR2 SNEGSKA, per germline (reference sequence). The junction had 6 bases not matched to a gene; V was cut back by 0 bases and J by 2 bases. The CDR3 loop reads CSARDPGLATQETQYF. In DNA form, the CDR3 reads TGCAGTGCTAGAGATCCGGGACTAGCGACACAAGAGACCCAGTACTTC.

This clonotype was seen only a few times. V and J are TRBV12-3 or TRBV12-4 and TRBJ2-7; the D is unclear. The CDR3 runs to 13 residues. The ends were cut back, 2 bases at V and 5 bases at J, with 10 bases in the middle. The CDR3 is CASSLRVGHEQYF. The CDR3 DNA reads TGTGCCAGCAGTTTAAGGGTAGGCCACGAGCAGTACTTC.

This rearrangement joins TRBV28 to TRBJ2-5, with TRBD2 as a possible D gene (6 bases). Trimming took 5 bases from V and 5 from J, leaving 15 bases between them. This CDR3 is 14 amino acids long. The germline V gene has CDR1 MDHEN and CDR2 SYDVKM. The CDR3 region is CASSPFSGGETQYF. CDR3 nucleotide sequence: TGTGCCAGCAGTCCGTTCTCTGGAGGGGAGACCCAGTACTTC.

As regards this clonotype: Being one base from a much bigger clone, this may be a read error. The chain uses TRBV28 and TRBJ1-2; the D gene is possibly TRBD1 (6 bases). The CDR3 consists of 15 residues. The V gene lost 3 bases and the J gene lost 6 bases, with 17 bases spanning the gap. CDR1 and CDR2 (germline): MDHEN, SYDVKM. The CDR3 reads CASSFPQGPSNGYTF. CDR3 nucleotides: TGTGCCAGCAGTTTCCCCCAGGGGCCCTCCAATGGCTACACCTTC.

This chain links TRBV6-1 with TRBJ2-5; D is uncertain. The CDR3 consists of 13 residues. Per the germline V gene, CDR1 is MNHNS and CDR2 is SASEGT. Trimming shortened V by 2 bases and J by 1 base, and 5 bases separated the two germline ends. CDR3 bases: TGTGCCAGCAGTGAAAACAGCCAAGAGACCCAGTACTTC. Its translation is CASSENSQETQYF.